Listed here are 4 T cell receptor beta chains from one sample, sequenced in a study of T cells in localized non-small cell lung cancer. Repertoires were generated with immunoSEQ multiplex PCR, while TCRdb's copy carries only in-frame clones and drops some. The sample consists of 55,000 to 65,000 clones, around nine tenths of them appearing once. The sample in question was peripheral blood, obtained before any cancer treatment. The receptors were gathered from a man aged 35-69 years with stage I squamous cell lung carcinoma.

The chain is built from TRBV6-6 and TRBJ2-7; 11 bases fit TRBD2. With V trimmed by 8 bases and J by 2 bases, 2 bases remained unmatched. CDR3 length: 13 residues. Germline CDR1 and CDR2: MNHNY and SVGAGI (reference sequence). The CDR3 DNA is TGTGCCAGCGGGACTAGCGGTGCCTACGAGCAGTACTTC. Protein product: CASGTSGAYEQYF.

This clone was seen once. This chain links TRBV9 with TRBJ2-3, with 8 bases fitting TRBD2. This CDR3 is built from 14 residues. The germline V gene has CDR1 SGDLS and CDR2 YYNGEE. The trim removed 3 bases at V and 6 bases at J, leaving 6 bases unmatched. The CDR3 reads CASSEGLATDTQYF. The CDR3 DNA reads TGTGCCAGCAGCGAAGGACTAGCAACGGATACGCAGTATTTT.

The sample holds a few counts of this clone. CDR3 sequence: CASSNSGQGEQPQHF. CDR3 coding DNA: TGTGCCAGTAGTAACTCTGGACAGGGAGAACAGCCCCAGCATTTT. V gene TRBV19 combines with J gene TRBJ1-5; 8 bases fit TRBD1. With 4 bases clipped from V and 7 bases from J, the junction kept 9 bases outside the gene matches. CDR3 length equals 15 residues. The germline V gene has CDR1 LNHDA and CDR2 SQIVND (reference sequence).

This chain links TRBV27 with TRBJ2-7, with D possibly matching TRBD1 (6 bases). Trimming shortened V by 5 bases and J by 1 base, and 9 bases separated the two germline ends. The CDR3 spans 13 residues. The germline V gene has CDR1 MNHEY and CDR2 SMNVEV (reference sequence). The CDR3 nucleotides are TGTGCCAGCAGTCTCAGGGGTTCCTACGAGCAGTACTTC. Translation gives CASSLRGSYEQYF.